The T cell receptor (beta chain) described here comes from a study of post-analysis software for immune sequencing data. The study, taken as a whole, reports: In patients, TRBV5-6, TRBV5-1 and TRBV20-1 belonged to five TRBV segments found more frequently than in controls.

Comment on this clonotype: Its antigen remains unknown.

Incorporated into the TCR beta cDNA libraries were unique molecular identifiers, which served to reduce PCR and sequencing biases. TCRdb re-called the PCR reads through MiXCR, storing one row per CDR3 protein. The sample has 750,000 to 900,000 distinct CDR3 sequences, around 45% seen once. The CDR3 runs to 16 residues. The V gene's germline CDR1 is SEHNR and CDR2 FQNEAQ (reference sequence). Trimming shortened V by 5 bases and J by 3 bases, and 17 bases separated the two germline ends. The rearrangement links TRBV7-9 to TRBJ2-1, with D possibly being TRBD2 (6 bases). This clonotype was obtained from a girl aged 10-17 years with multiple sclerosis. Sequenced sample: blood. The CDR3 coding sequence is TGTGCCAGCAGCCCGGGGACTGGGGGATTCTACAATGAGCAGTTCTTC. Its translation: CASSPGTGGFYNEQFF.